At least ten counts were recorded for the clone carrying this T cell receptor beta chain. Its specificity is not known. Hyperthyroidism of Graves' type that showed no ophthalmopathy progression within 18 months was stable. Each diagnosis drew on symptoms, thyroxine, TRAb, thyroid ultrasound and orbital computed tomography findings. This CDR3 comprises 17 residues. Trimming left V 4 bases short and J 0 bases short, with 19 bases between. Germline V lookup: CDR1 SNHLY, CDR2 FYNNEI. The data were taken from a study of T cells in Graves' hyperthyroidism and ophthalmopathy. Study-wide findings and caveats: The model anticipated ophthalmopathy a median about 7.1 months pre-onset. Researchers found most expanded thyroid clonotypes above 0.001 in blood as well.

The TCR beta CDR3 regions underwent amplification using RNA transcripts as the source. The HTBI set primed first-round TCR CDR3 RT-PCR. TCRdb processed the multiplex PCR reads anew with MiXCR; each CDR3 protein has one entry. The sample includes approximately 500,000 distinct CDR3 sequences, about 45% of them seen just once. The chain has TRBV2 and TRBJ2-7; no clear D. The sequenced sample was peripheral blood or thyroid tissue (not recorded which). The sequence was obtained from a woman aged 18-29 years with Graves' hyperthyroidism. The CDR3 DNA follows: TGTGCCAGCAGTGTCGCTCCCTACCGACGGAACTCCTACGAGCAGTACTTC. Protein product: CASSVAPYRRNSYEQYF.